This passage covers 5 T cell receptor beta chains from one sample sequenced in a study of blood T cell repertoires in COVID-19. Sequencing was performed with immunoSEQ multiplex PCR; in TCRdb, only in-frame clones are kept and a portion is missing. This table has over 200,000 clones, about 80% appearing once. The sequencing sample was made of peripheral blood. The receptors shown here come from a man between 45 and 60 years old with active or convalescent COVID-19.

The gene calls are TRBV7-2 and TRBJ2-3, with D perhaps TRBD2 (7 bases). The CDR3 runs to 15 residues. Germline V gene sequence: CDR1 SGHTA, CDR2 FQGNSA. V was cut by 5 bases and J by 6 bases, with 18 bases left in between. The CDR3 coding sequence is TGTGCCAGCAGCCCAACTGCGGGGGCTGGGGATACGCAGTATTTT. As protein: CASSPTAGAGDTQYF.

The chain carries TRBV15 and TRBJ1-2; possible D gene TRBD1, 5 bases. Trimming stripped 3 bases from V and 3 bases from J, with 8 bases between. The CDR3 sequence is 13 residues long. Germline CDR1 LNHNV, CDR2 YYDKDF (reference sequence). CDR3 DNA: TGTGCCACCAGCAGCGACAGACACTATGGCTACACCTTC. Translated, it gives CATSSDRHYGYTF.

The chain uses TRBV5-1 and TRBJ2-1; TRBD2 aligns across 8 bases. The CDR3 covers 16 residues. In germline, CDR1 is SGHRS, CDR2 YFSETQ. The trim removed 5 bases at V and 0 bases at J, leaving 7 bases unmatched. The CDR3 nucleotides read TGCGCCAGCAGACCCGGGGGGGCCGCCTCCTACAATGAGCAGTTCTTC. Protein: CASRPGGAASYNEQFF.

About this clone itself: This specimen includes other DNA sequences encoding the same CDR3. The chain has TRBV19 and TRBJ1-1, with TRBD1 matching over 9 bases. Germline V lookup: CDR1 LNHDA, CDR2 SQIVND (reference sequence). Trimming cost V 3 bases and J 4 bases; bases outside gene matches: 3. This CDR3 contains 14 residues. CDR3 bases: TGTGCCAGTAGTATCTTGGACAGGGGCACTGAAGCTTTCTTT. The encoded protein is CASSILDRGTEAFF.

The chain uses TRBV28 and TRBJ1-2; perhaps TRBD1 as D (5 bases). CDR1 is MDHEN and CDR2 is SYDVKM in the germline V gene. V was cut by 7 bases and J by 4 bases, with 16 bases left in between. The CDR3 has 14 residues. This CDR3 is CASNEGRGSYGYTF. As DNA, the CDR3 is TGTGCCAGCAATGAGGGGCGGGGATCCTATGGCTACACCTTC.